One sample yielded the 22 T cell receptor beta chains listed below, sequenced in a study of siplizumab effects on memory and regulatory T cells. Sequenced by immunoSEQ multiplex PCR; TCRdb stores in-frame clones only, minus some. Seen here are under 140,000 clones, 80% to 95% observed once, and the top ten hold 1% to 1.5%. Sequenced material: CD4+ T cells sorted from blood. The receptor source for this set is a human donor in good health.

The chain carries TRBV6-5 and TRBJ1-2; tentative D call: TRBD1 (5 bases). V lost 5 bases and J lost 4, with 14 bases in between. This CDR3 is 14 amino acids long. Germline V gene data show CDR1 as MNHEY and CDR2 as SVGAGI. The CDR3 coding sequence is TGTGCCAGCAGTACTCCGGGACTTATCTATGGCTACACCTTC. Protein: CASSTPGLIYGYTF.

V and J are TRBV6-6 and TRBJ2-5, with TRBD1 identical over 8 bases. The CDR3 has 14 amino acids. CDR1 is MNHNY, CDR2 SVGAGI, per germline (reference sequence). Trimming cost V 7 bases and J 1 base; bases outside gene matches: 5. The CDR3 bases are TGTGCCAGCAACCGAGACAGGGGCCAAGAGACCCAGTACTTC. Translation gives CASNRDRGQETQYF.

This chain joins TRBV5-1 and TRBJ1-5, with D possibly matching TRBD1 (5 bases). CDR3 length: 14 residues. CDR1 and CDR2 (germline): SGHRS, YFSETQ. The ends were cut back, 9 bases at V and 3 bases at J, with 16 bases in the middle. CDR3 DNA: TGCGCCACCGAGACAGCTTATTTCAATCAGCCCCAGCATTTT. Residues: CATETAYFNQPQHF.

The chain uses TRBV7-8 and TRBJ2-4, with a possible D match to TRBD2 (5 bases). This CDR3 spans 14 amino acids. Between the trimmed V and J ends, which lost 4 bases and 8 bases, there was a span of 15 bases. Germline V gene sequence: CDR1 SGHVS, CDR2 FQNEAQ. The DNA for the CDR3 is TGTGCCAGCAGCTCAGGCGTCGGGATACACATTCAGTACTTC. Amino acid sequence: CASSSGVGIHIQYF.

The CDR3 here is CASSSRDYNYEQYF. DNA of the CDR3: TGTGCCAGTAGTTCCCGGGACTACAACTACGAGCAGTACTTC. The chain carries TRBV19 and TRBJ2-7; 7 nucleotides agree with TRBD2. CDR1 is LNHDA and CDR2 is SQIVND in the germline V gene (reference sequence). V lost 5 bases, J lost 3 bases, and 7 bases stayed unmatched. The CDR3 is made up of 14 amino acids.

V and J are TRBV10-3 and TRBJ1-2; TRBD1 matches 8 bases. CDR3 size: 15 residues. V lost 2 bases to trimming and J lost 5 bases; unmatched junction nucleotides: 7. The germline V gene has CDR1 ENHRY and CDR2 SYGVKD. The DNA of the CDR3 is TGTGCCATCAGTGAGGGAGGTCAGGGGGCTTATGGCTACACCTTC. Translating it yields CAISEGGQGAYGYTF.

The chain employs TRBV7-3 and TRBJ2-5, with D tentatively TRBD1 (6 bases). Trimming cost V 5 bases and J 5 bases, with 12 bases left between them. The germline V gene has CDR1 SGHTA and CDR2 FQGTGA. The CDR3 is made up of 13 amino acids. CDR3 sequence (DNA): TGTGCCAGCAGCGAATACAGGGTTGAGACCCAGTACTTC. Translated: CASSEYRVETQYF.

This clone appeared a single time. The rearrangement uses TRBV27 and TRBJ2-1; a possible D gene is TRBD2 (7 bases). The CDR3 sequence is 15 residues long. CDR1 is MNHEY and CDR2 is SMNVEV in the germline V gene (reference sequence). The V end was cut by 7 bases, the J end by 6 bases, with 19 bases between. CDR3 nucleotides: TGTGCCAGCACATCCTGGGGGGGGACATTCAATGAGCAGTTCTTC. This translates into CASTSWGGTFNEQFF.

This clone came up once. The CDR3 protein is CASPPGGSSYNEQFF. As DNA, the CDR3 is TGTGCCAGCCCCCCAGGCGGGAGCTCCTACAATGAGCAGTTCTTC. This chain uses TRBV11-3 with TRBJ2-1, with TRBD2 matching 7 bases. V lost 8 bases and J lost 0; bases outside the gene matches: 7. The CDR3 consists of 15 residues. Germline V CDR1 and CDR2: SGHNT, YENEEA.

The rearrangement links TRBV7-7 to TRBJ2-5; D possibly corresponds to TRBD2 (6 bases). Trimming left V 0 bases short and J 3 bases short, with 14 bases between. Germline V lookup: CDR1 SSHAT, CDR2 FNYEAQ (reference sequence). CDR3 length: 16 amino acids. CDR3 nucleotides: TGTGCCAGCAGCTTAGCAGGAGGGCAGACTAAAGAGACCCAGTACTTC. Its protein product is CASSLAGGQTKETQYF.

V is TRBV5-1 and J is TRBJ1-3, with unresolved D. Germline-derived CDR1 and CDR2 are SGHRS and YFSETQ. Trimming pared 0 bases from V and 0 bases from J, leaving 4 bases between. This CDR3 comprises 14 residues. This CDR3 reads CASSLGISGNTIYF. The CDR3 bases are TGCGCCAGCAGCTTGGGGATCTCTGGAAACACCATATATTTT.

This clone was detected once. The CDR3 bases are TGTGCCAGCAGGGGGCTTGGTTCACCCCTCCACTTT. The encoded protein is CASRGLGSPLHF. This chain connects TRBV14 to TRBJ1-6; D may be TRBD1 (5 bases). This CDR3 is built from 12 residues. Germline CDR1 reads SGHDN; CDR2 reads FVKESK. V gave up 6 bases and J gave up 9 bases, with 9 bases separating them.

The V call is TRBV4-1, the J call TRBJ1-1; D remains ambiguous. Germline values: CDR1 MGHRA, CDR2 YSYEKL. CDR3 length: 15 residues. Trimming took off 1 base at V and 9 bases at J, with 18 bases between the two ends. CDR3 residues: CASSQVPAPGRKAFF. The CDR3 coding sequence is TGCGCCAGCAGCCAAGTTCCCGCCCCCGGAAGAAAAGCTTTCTTT.

The chain couples TRBV9 to TRBJ1-2; TRBD1 matches 7 bases. The CDR3 consists of 13 residues. The J segment lost 7 bases and the V segment lost 5 bases, leaving 8 bases of the junction unmatched. CDR1 SGDLS and CDR2 YYNGEE come from the germline V gene. The DNA of the CDR3 is TGTGCCAGCAGTAACGACAGGGTTAGTGGCTACACCTTC. This translates into CASSNDRVSGYTF. Together with reference TRBV9 and TRBJ1-2, the CDR3 gives the full variable domain: DSGVTQTPKHLITATGQRVTLRCSPRSGDLSVYWYQQSLDQGLQFLIQYYNGEERAKGNILERFSAQQFPDLHSELNLSSLELGDSALYFCASSNDRVSGYTFGSGTRLTVV.

The CDR3 reads CASGLVAIGLYTEAFF. The CDR3, as DNA: TGTGCTAGTGGTTTGGTCGCTATAGGTTTGTACACTGAAGCTTTCTTT. V is TRBV12-5 and J is TRBJ1-1; D call uncertain. Germline assignment: CDR1 LGHNT and CDR2 FRNRAP. Trimming cost V 0 bases and J 3 bases, with 14 bases left between them. The CDR3 runs to 16 residues.

The rearrangement joins TRBV5-1 to TRBJ1-3, with 9 bases identical to TRBD1. The CDR3 loop spans 16 amino acids. The V gene's germline CDR1 is SGHRS and CDR2 YFSETQ. Trimming cost V 7 bases and J 4 bases; bases outside gene matches: 12. The CDR3 sequence: CASRTGAERRGNTIYF. In nucleotides, the CDR3 is TGCGCCAGCCGGACAGGGGCGGAACGGAGAGGAAACACCATATATTTT.

This clone was counted once. This CDR3 reads CASSRGMDSNTEAFF. CDR3 bases: TGTGCCAGCAGCCGCGGGATGGACAGCAACACTGAAGCTTTCTTT. The rearrangement uses TRBV9 and TRBJ1-1; a weak D match, TRBD1 (6 bases). Germline CDR1 SGDLS, CDR2 YYNGEE. CDR3 length: 15 residues. V was trimmed by 4 bases and J by 2 bases, leaving 15 bases between them.

With respect to this clone: The same CDR3 arises from other DNA sequences in this sample as well. The genes are TRBV2 and TRBJ2-5; possibly TRBD1 or TRBD2 for D (5 bases each). Trimming shortened V by 6 bases and J by 4 bases, and 15 bases separated the two germline ends. The CDR3 is 14 residues long. Germline lookup yields CDR1 SNHLY and CDR2 FYNNEI. CDR3 in DNA: TGTGCCAGCAGCGAGAGGGGAGCCGGAGAGACCCAGTACTTC. It encodes CASSERGAGETQYF.

The chain couples TRBV18 to TRBJ2-7, with TRBD1 matching over 7 bases. This CDR3 region has 14 residues. V was pared by 4 bases and J by 10 bases, with 13 bases of the junction left unmatched. Germline V lookup: CDR1 KGHSH, CDR2 LQKENI. This CDR3 reads CASSLTSTGINQYF. CDR3 nucleotides: TGTGCCAGCTCACTCACGTCGACAGGGATTAACCAGTACTTC. Full variable domain (remainder filled in from reference TRBV18 and TRBJ2-7): NAGVMQNPRHLVRRRGQEARLRCSPMKGHSHVYWYRQLPEEGLKFMVYLQKENIIDESGMPKERFSAEFPKEGPSILRIQQVVRGDSAAYFCASSLTSTGINQYFGPGTRLTVT.

This clone was observed a few times. The V gene is TRBV28, the J gene TRBJ2-7; possibly TRBD1 or TRBD2 for D (7 bases each). CDR1 is MDHEN, CDR2 SYDVKM, per germline. V lost 8 bases, J lost 6 bases, and 17 bases lay in between. The CDR3 runs to 13 residues. CDR3 protein: CASGGAGGPEQYF. The CDR3 DNA follows: TGTGCCAGCGGGGGGGCAGGGGGACCCGAGCAGTACTTC.

This chain links TRBV4-2 with TRBJ1-2; TRBD1 matches at 8 bases. This CDR3 comprises 15 residues. The germline CDR1 and CDR2 sequences are LGHNA and YNFKEQ. V trimming: 4 bases; J trimming: 2 bases; junction bases outside the gene matches: 6. The CDR3 region is CASSRTTGANYGYTF. DNA for the CDR3: TGTGCCAGCAGCCGGACGACAGGGGCGAACTATGGCTACACCTTC.

This chain joins TRBV10-1 and TRBJ1-1; tentatively, D is TRBD1 (5 bases). Germline V lookup: CDR1 WNHNN, CDR2 SYGVQD (reference sequence). The CDR3 length is 15 residues. V was shortened by 6 bases and J by 1 base, with 15 bases between the two germline ends. The CDR3 reads CASRPGRGANTEAFF. CDR3 nucleotide sequence: TGCGCCAGCAGACCGGGACGGGGCGCGAACACTGAAGCTTTCTTT.